This T cell receptor (beta chain) was sequenced in a study of cytomegalovirus exposure and HLA in healthy donors. Trimming cost V 6 bases and J 0 bases, with 8 bases left between them. The CDR3 loop spans 13 amino acids. Per germline, CDR1 SQVTM and CDR2 ANQGSEA. Generated by immunoSEQ multiplex PCR, the TCRdb table keeps only in-frame clones and is missing some. The table has about 170,000 clones, about 90% seen once. Study findings and constraints: Most TCR sequences proved rare, with some public TCRs found in many donors.

Concerning this clone itself: The antigen remains undetermined.

Source material: PBMCs. The V gene is TRBV29-1, the J gene TRBJ1-4, with D maybe TRBD1 (5 bases). The clonotype comes from a man younger than 35 in good health and CMV-seropositive. The CDR3 sequence is CSVTGATNEKLFF. The CDR3 DNA is TGCAGCGTCACAGGAGCAACTAATGAAAAACTGTTTTTT.